This T cell receptor beta chain appears in the sequencing data of a study of blood T cells in healthy people across ages. Study at large: Capturing about one barcoded beta molecule per two T cells was achieved by template switching. General study findings and limits: It was held that diversity estimates obtained from one million T cells represented underestimates. Strong correlation existed between TCR beta diversity and naive T cell percentage.

This clonotype came up once. The target antigen is unknown. Primers used in a second PCR of roughly 6 to 12 cycles were a sample-barcoded 5' primer and a J-beta primer mix. There were at least 3 million CDR3-containing paired-end reads obtained from each sample. TCRdb processed the 5' RACE reads anew with MiXCR; each CDR3 protein has one entry. The repertoire holds 1.5 million to 2 million distinct CDR3 sequences, with 28% as singletons. The sequenced sample consisted of blood. This sequence originates from a woman aged 25 to 45 in good health.

CDR3 loop: CSAGLAGEPDTQYF. The CDR3 DNA is TGCAGTGCTGGACTAGCGGGAGAGCCAGATACGCAGTATTTT. The chain joins TRBV20-1 to TRBJ2-3, with TRBD2 matching 13 bases. This CDR3 has 14 residues. J lost 4 bases, V lost 5 bases, and 3 bases had no gene match. The germline gives CDR1 DFQATT, CDR2 SNEGSKA (reference sequence).